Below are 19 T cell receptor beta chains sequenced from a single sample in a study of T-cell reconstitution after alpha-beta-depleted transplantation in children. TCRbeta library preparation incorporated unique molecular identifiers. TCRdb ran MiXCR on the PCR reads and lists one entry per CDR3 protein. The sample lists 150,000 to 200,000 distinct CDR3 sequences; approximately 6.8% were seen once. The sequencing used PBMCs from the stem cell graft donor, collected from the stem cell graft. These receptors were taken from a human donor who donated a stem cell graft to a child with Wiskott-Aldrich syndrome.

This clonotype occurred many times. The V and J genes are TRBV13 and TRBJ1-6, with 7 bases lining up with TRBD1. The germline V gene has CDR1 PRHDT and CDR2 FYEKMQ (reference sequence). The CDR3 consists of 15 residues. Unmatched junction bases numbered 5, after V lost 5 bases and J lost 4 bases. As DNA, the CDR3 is TGTGCCAGCAGCCAGACGGGACAGTATAATTCACCCCTCCACTTT. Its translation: CASSQTGQYNSPLHF.

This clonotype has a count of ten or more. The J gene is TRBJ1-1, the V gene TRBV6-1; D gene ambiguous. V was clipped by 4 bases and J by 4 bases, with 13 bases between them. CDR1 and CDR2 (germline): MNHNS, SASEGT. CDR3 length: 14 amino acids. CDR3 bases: TGTGCCAGCAGTGTAGTGTGGCTGGGCACTGAAGCTTTCTTT. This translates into CASSVVWLGTEAFF.

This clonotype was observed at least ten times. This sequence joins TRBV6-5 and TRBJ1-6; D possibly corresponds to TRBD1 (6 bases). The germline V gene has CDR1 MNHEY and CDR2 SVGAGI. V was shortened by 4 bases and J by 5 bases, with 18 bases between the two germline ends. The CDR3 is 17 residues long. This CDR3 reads CASSFSFRGPNNSPLHF. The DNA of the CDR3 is TGTGCCAGCAGTTTCTCGTTCAGGGGACCAAATAATTCACCCCTCCACTTT.

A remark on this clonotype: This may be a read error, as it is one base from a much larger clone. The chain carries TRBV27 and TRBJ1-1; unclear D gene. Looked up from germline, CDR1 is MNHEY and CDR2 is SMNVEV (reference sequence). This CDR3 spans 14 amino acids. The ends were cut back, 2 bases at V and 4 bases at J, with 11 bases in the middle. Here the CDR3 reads CASSLGVKSTEAFF. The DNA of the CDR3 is TGTGCCAGCAGTTTAGGGGTTAAAAGCACTGAAGCTTTCTTT.

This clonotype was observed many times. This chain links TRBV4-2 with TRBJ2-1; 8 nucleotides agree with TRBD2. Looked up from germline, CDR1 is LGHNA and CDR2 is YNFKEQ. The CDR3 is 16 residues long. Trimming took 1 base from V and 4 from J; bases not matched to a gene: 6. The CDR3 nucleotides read TGTGCCAGCAGCCAAGCGGGGGGGTTTCAATACAATGAGCAGTTCTTC. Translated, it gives CASSQAGGFQYNEQFF.

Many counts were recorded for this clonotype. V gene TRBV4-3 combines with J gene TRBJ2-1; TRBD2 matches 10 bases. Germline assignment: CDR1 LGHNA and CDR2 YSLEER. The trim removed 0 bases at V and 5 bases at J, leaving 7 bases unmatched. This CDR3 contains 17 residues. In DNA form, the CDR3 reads TGCGCCAGCAGCCAAGATATTGGGCTAGCGGGGGACAATGAGCAGTTCTTC. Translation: CASSQDIGLAGDNEQFF.

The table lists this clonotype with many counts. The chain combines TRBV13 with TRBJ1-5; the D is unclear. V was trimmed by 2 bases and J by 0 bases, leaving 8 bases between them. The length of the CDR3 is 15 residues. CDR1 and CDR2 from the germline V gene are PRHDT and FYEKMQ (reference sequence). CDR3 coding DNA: TGTGCCAGCAGCTTATCAGGACTTAGCAATCAGCCCCAGCATTTT. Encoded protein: CASSLSGLSNQPQHF.

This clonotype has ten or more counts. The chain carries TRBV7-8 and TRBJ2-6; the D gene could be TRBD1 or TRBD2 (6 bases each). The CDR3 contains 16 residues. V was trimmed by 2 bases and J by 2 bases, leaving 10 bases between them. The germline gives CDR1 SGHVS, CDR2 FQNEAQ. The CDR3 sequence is CASSLLGGTGANVLTF. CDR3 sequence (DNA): TGTGCCAGCAGCTTACTAGGGGGGACTGGGGCCAACGTCCTGACTTTC. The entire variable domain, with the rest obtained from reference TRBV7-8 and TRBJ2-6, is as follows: GAGVSQSPRYKVAKRGQDVALRCDPISGHVSLFWYQQALGQGPEFLTYFQNEAQLDKSGLPSDRFFAERPEGSVSTLKIQRTQQEDSAVYLCASSLLGGTGANVLTFGAGSRLTVL.

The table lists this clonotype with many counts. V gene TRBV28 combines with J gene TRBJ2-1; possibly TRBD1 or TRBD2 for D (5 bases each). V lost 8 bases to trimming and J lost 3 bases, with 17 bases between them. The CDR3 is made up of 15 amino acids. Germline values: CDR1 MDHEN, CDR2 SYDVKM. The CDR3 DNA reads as TGTGCCAGCCTTTCGATGGGGGTTCACTACAATGAGCAGTTCTTC. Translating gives CASLSMGVHYNEQFF. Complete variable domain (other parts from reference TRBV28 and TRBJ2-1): DVKVTQSSRYLVKRTGEKVFLECVQDMDHENMFWYRQDPGLGLRLIYFSYDVKMKEKGDIPEGYSVSREKKERFSLILESASTNQTSMYLCASLSMGVHYNEQFFGPGTRLTVL.

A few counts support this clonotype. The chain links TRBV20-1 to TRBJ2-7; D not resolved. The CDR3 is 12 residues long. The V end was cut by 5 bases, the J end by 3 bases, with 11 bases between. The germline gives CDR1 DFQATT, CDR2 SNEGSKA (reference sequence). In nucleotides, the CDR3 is TGCAGTGCTGCCCAGCCTTTCTACGAGCAGTACTTC. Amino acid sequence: CSAAQPFYEQYF.

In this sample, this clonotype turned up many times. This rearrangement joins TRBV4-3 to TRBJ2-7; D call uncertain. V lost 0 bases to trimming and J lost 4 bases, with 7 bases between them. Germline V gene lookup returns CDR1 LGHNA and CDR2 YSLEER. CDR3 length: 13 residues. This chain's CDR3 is CASSQDFGYEQYF. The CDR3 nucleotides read TGCGCCAGCAGCCAAGATTTTGGGTACGAGCAGTACTTC.

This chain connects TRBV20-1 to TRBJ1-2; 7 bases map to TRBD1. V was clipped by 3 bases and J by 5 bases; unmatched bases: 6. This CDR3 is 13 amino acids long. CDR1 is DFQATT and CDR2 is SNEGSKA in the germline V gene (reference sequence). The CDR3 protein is CSASTGVQYGYTF. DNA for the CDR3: TGCAGTGCTAGTACAGGGGTTCAGTATGGCTACACCTTC.

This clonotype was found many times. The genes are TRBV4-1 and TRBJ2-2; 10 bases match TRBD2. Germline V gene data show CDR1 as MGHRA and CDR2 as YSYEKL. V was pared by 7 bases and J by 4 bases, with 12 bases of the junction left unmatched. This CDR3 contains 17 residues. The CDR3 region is CASTDLLAGVRTGELFF. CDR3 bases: TGCGCCAGCACCGACCTCCTAGCGGGAGTCCGCACCGGGGAGCTGTTTTTT.

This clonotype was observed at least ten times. CDR3: CASSRGTGGSQESNTEAFF. For the CDR3, the DNA is TGCGCCAGCAGCCGGGGGACAGGGGGTAGTCAGGAGTCGAACACTGAAGCTTTCTTT. The rearrangement joins TRBV5-1 to TRBJ1-1, with TRBD1 matching 11 bases. Germline CDR1 SGHRS, CDR2 YFSETQ. J lost 1 base, V lost 4 bases, and 15 bases had no gene match. The CDR3 sequence is 19 residues long.

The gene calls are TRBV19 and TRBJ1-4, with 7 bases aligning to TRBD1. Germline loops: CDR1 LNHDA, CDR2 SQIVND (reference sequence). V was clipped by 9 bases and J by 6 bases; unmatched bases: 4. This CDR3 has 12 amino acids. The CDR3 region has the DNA TGTGCCAGCACAGGGGAGGATGAAAAACTGTTTTTT. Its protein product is CASTGEDEKLFF.

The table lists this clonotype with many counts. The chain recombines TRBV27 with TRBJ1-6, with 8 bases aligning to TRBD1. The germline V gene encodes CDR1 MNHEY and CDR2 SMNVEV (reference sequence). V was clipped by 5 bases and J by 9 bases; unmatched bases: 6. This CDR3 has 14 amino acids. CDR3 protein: CASSPSGGISPLHF. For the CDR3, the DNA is TGTGCCAGCAGTCCATCAGGGGGCATTTCACCCCTCCACTTT.

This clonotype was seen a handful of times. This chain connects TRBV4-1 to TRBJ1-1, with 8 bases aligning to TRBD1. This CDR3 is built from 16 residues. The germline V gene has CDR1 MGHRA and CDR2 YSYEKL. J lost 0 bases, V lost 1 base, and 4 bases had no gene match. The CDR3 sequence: CASSQGRGLVNTEAFF. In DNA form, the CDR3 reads TGCGCCAGCAGCCAAGGCAGGGGGCTAGTGAACACTGAAGCTTTCTTT.

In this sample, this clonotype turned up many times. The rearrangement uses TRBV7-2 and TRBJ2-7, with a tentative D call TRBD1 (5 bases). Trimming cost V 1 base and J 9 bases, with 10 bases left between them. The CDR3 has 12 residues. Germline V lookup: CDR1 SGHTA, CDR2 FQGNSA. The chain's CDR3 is CASSLDFQGQYF. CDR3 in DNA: TGTGCCAGCAGCTTAGATTTTCAGGGGCAGTACTTC.

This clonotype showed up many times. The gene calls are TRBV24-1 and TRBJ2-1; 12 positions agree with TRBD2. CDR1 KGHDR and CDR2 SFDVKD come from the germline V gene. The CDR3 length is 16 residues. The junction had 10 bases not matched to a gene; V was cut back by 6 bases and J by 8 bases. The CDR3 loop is CATSPNTSGRRDEQFF. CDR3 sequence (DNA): TGTGCCACCAGTCCCAATACTAGCGGGAGGAGGGATGAGCAGTTCTTC.